This T cell receptor beta chain originates from a study of CD8+ T cells in alopecia areata. Findings of the study overall: For baseline CD8+ expansion, any link to response stays uncertain with one nonresponder. For patients receiving tofacitinib, scalp clonality and expanded CD8+ clones among the top 100 significantly decreased.

Regarding treatment: oral pan-JAK inhibitor, 5-10 mg twice daily. Using a FACSAria, the CD4+ and CD8+ T cells were sorted from the PBMCs. Extracted RNA was reverse transcribed, and the resulting cDNA served as sequencing template. TCRdb's copy holds only in-frame clones and misses some; the assay was immunoSEQ multiplex PCR. Here the sample spans about 190,000 clones, 50% to 60% being singletons. As for this clone: Its antigen is currently unknown.

This TCR was sampled from a human donor with alopecia areata. Sequenced here: CD4+ T cells sorted from blood, sampled at week 4, from a patient treated with tofacitinib.

The CDR3 spells CSVDGVGTDTQYF. As DNA, the CDR3 is TGCAGCGTTGACGGAGTAGGAACAGATACGCAGTATTTT. V is TRBV29-1 and J is TRBJ2-3; D is unresolved. Germline loops: CDR1 SQVTM, CDR2 ANQGSEA. V lost 3 bases, J lost 3 bases, and 10 bases lay in between. The CDR3 consists of 13 residues.